This entry lists 22 T cell receptor beta chains sequenced from one sample in a study of technical replicates of blood from a few donors (dated by TCRdb to about 2017). Libraries were constructed by the immunoSEQ multiplex PCR assay. TCRdb mirrors the immuneACCESS table, restricted to in-frame sequences. Some clones are absent from its copies; in checked studies, under half trace to an unresolved V gene, and the reason for the others is unknown. The sample records more than 45,000 clones, 85% to 95% of which are singletons. In total, the top ten clones hold 3% of the sample. Sequenced sample: PBMCs. The receptors were sampled from a human donor in good health. Some clones in this sample may be carry-over from other donors' samples.

The CDR3 loop reads CAWSGTGAISEAFF. The CDR3 nucleotides read TGTGCCTGGAGTGGGACAGGGGCAATCTCTGAAGCTTTCTTT. V usage is TRBV30 and J usage is TRBJ1-1, with 9 bases that match TRBD1. The CDR3 is 14 residues long. Looked up from germline, CDR1 is GTSNPN and CDR2 is SVGIG (reference sequence). The ends lost 1 base at V and 6 bases at J; junction bases unmatched: 6. Looking up the rest from reference TRBV30 and TRBJ1-1 gives the full variable domain: SQTIHQWPATLVQPVGSPLSLECTVEGTSNPNLYWYRQAAGRGLQLLFYSVGIGQISSEVPQNLSASRPQDRQFILSSKKLLLSDSGFYLCAWSGTGAISEAFFGQGTRLTVV.

This chain connects TRBV4-1 to TRBJ2-7; perhaps TRBD1 as D (6 bases). Germline V gene data show CDR1 as MGHRA and CDR2 as YSYEKL. V lost 5 bases, J lost 3 bases, and 23 bases lay in between. There are 17 residues in the CDR3. DNA for the CDR3: TGCGCCAGCAGCTGCAGACCGGGGACAAATATGTGCTACGAGCAGTACTTC. Translation gives CASSCRPGTNMCYEQYF.

V is TRBV5-1 and J is TRBJ1-1; TRBD1 matches 7 bases. The CDR3 runs 16 residues. The germline gives CDR1 SGHRS, CDR2 YFSETQ. V was clipped by 4 bases and J by 2 bases; unmatched bases: 11. This CDR3 reads CASSKGGRGSNTEAFF. The CDR3, as DNA: TGCGCCAGCAGCAAAGGTGGCAGGGGGTCCAACACTGAAGCTTTCTTT.

This chain connects TRBV6-1 to TRBJ2-6; D is possibly TRBD1 (6 bases). Per germline, CDR1 MNHNS and CDR2 SASEGT. The CDR3 is made up of 15 amino acids. The V end lost 5 bases, the J end lost 2 bases, and 10 bases lay between the germline ends. The CDR3 reads CASSLNRAGANVLTF. The DNA for the CDR3 is TGTGCCAGCAGTCTTAACAGGGCTGGGGCCAACGTCCTGACTTTC.

The chain joins TRBV11-2 to TRBJ2-1; 9 nucleotides align to TRBD2. The CDR3 loop spans 14 amino acids. V dropped 5 bases and J dropped 4; count of bases not matched to a gene: 3. Germline V gene sequence: CDR1 SGHAT, CDR2 FQNNGV. CDR3 coding DNA: TGTGCCAGCAGCCGGGCGGGAGGGTACAATGAGCAGTTCTTC. Translating gives CASSRAGGYNEQFF.

The chain couples TRBV5-1 to TRBJ2-7; 9 bases are shared with TRBD1. Germline V gives CDR1 SGHRS, CDR2 YFSETQ. J gave up 3 bases and V 3 bases, and 10 bases lay outside the gene matches. This CDR3 spans 16 amino acids. The CDR3 DNA sequence: TGCGCCAGCAGCTATACGGAGGGACAGGGATACTACGAGCAGTACTTC. Translation: CASSYTEGQGYYEQYF.

V and J are TRBV7-2 and TRBJ1-6; no clear D gene. The CDR3 consists of 12 residues. Germline values: CDR1 SGHTA, CDR2 FQGNSA. V lost 7 bases to trimming and J lost 6 bases, with 7 bases between them. CDR3 sequence (DNA): TGTGCCAGCACAACAGCTAATTCACCCCTCCACTTT. Translating gives CASTTANSPLHF. Based on the CDR3 plus reference TRBV7-2 and TRBJ1-6, the full variable domain is GAGVSQSPSNKVTEKGKDVELRCDPISGHTALYWYRQSLGQGLEFLIYFQGNSAPDKSGLPSDRFSAERTGGSVSTLTIQRTQQEDSAVYLCASTTANSPLHFGNGTRLTVT.

Only one count was recorded for this clone. This chain links TRBV28 with TRBJ1-2, with D maybe TRBD1 (5 bases). In germline, CDR1 is MDHEN, CDR2 SYDVKM. Trimming took 6 bases from V and 4 from J, leaving 12 bases between them. The CDR3 length is 13 residues. CDR3 loop: CASSRGGRYGYTF. Written as DNA, the CDR3 is TGTGCCAGCAGCCGGGGGGGACGCTATGGCTACACCTTC.

Regarding this clone: The same CDR3 also results from other DNA sequences found in this sample. CDR3 residues: CASSPLVDTEAFF. The CDR3, as DNA: TGTGCCAGCTCACCGCTAGTGGACACTGAAGCTTTCTTT. The chain couples TRBV18 to TRBJ1-1; D is unclear. V was clipped by 3 bases and J by 3 bases, with 8 bases between them. This CDR3 has 13 amino acids. Germline V gene data show CDR1 as KGHSH and CDR2 as LQKENI.

The chain recombines TRBV9 with TRBJ2-4, with 8 bases fitting TRBD2. The germline gives CDR1 SGDLS, CDR2 YYNGEE. Unmatched junction bases numbered 10, after V lost 0 bases and J lost 5 bases. The CDR3 length is 17 residues. This CDR3 reads CASSVGSGKGWENIQYF. The CDR3, as DNA: TGTGCCAGCAGCGTAGGTAGCGGGAAGGGCTGGGAAAACATTCAGTACTTC.

This chain links TRBV7-3 with TRBJ2-3; D not certain. In germline, CDR1 is SGHTA, CDR2 FQGTGA. V was clipped by 5 bases and J by 0 bases, with 12 bases between them. The CDR3 is 15 amino acids. CDR3 loop: CASSPMQTSTDTQYF. The CDR3 nucleotides are TGTGCCAGCAGCCCCATGCAAACTAGCACAGATACGCAGTATTTT.

CDR3 region: CASSQVATGASPLHF. The DNA of the CDR3 is TGCGCCAGCAGCCAAGTGGCGACAGGGGCATCCCCCCTCCACTTT. The V and J genes are TRBV4-3 and TRBJ1-6; 8 bases match TRBD1. The CDR3 runs to 15 residues. In germline, CDR1 is LGHNA, CDR2 YSLEER. V was pared by 1 base and J by 13 bases, with 9 bases of the junction left unmatched.

The chain links TRBV6-1 to TRBJ2-1; tentatively, D is TRBD2 (5 bases). Trimming took 7 bases from V and 6 from J, leaving 19 bases between them. Germline lookup yields CDR1 MNHNS and CDR2 SASEGT. This CDR3 has 15 amino acids. The CDR3 is CASTPRGMGFNEQFF. The CDR3 nucleotides are TGTGCCAGCACTCCCCGGGGAATGGGCTTCAATGAGCAGTTCTTC.

The rearrangement joins TRBV9 to TRBJ1-2, with 10 bases fitting TRBD1. This CDR3 is built from 15 residues. After removal of 1 base from V and 8 bases from J, the junction contained 8 bases not matched to a gene. CDR1 is SGDLS, CDR2 YYNGEE, per germline. The CDR3 DNA sequence: TGTGCCAGCAGCGTAAGGACCGGGACAGGGGACGGCTACACCTTC. This sequence encodes CASSVRTGTGDGYTF.

The rearrangement uses TRBV9 and TRBJ2-3, with TRBD2 identical over 7 bases. The germline CDR1 and CDR2 sequences are SGDLS and YYNGEE. Unmatched junction bases numbered 8, after V lost 4 bases and J lost 6 bases. This CDR3 is built from 14 residues. The CDR3 is CASSLSGTTDTQYF. The CDR3 DNA sequence: TGTGCCAGCAGCTTAAGCGGGACCACGGATACGCAGTATTTT.

The chain has TRBV6-5 and TRBJ1-5; D unclear. The CDR3 has 13 amino acids. V lost 2 bases and J 7 bases, leaving 9 bases between the germline ends. From germline, CDR1 is MNHEY and CDR2 SVGAGI. CDR3 residues: CASSYRSEQPQHF. CDR3 nucleotides: TGTGCCAGCAGTTACAGGAGTGAGCAGCCCCAGCATTTT.

Only one count was recorded for this clone. This chain connects TRBV6-5 to TRBJ1-1, with TRBD1 as a possible D gene (5 bases). This CDR3 region has 15 residues. Trimming shortened V by 6 bases and J by 4 bases, and 18 bases separated the two germline ends. Germline V gene lookup returns CDR1 MNHEY and CDR2 SVGAGI. Here the CDR3 reads CASRPGRDLATEAFF. CDR3 DNA sequence: TGTGCCAGCAGACCGGGCAGGGATTTGGCCACTGAAGCTTTCTTT.

V usage is TRBV4-1 and J usage is TRBJ2-7; the match to TRBD2 covers 10 bases. J gave up 7 bases and V 6 bases, and 9 bases lay outside the gene matches. Germline V gene sequence: CDR1 MGHRA, CDR2 YSYEKL. This CDR3 spans 14 amino acids. The CDR3: CASRQSGGAWEQYF. CDR3 in DNA: TGCGCCAGCAGACAAAGCGGGGGGGCATGGGAGCAGTACTTC.

The genes are TRBV18 and TRBJ2-3, with TRBD2 matching over 8 bases. V lost 2 bases and J lost 6; bases outside the gene matches: 10. Germline V gene sequence: CDR1 KGHSH, CDR2 LQKENI. The CDR3 spans 16 residues. The CDR3 loop reads CASSPSERGPGDTQYF. The DNA of the CDR3 is TGTGCCAGCTCACCATCTGAGCGGGGGCCCGGGGATACGCAGTATTTT.

The chain uses TRBV27 and TRBJ1-4; D unclear. Deletions cut 4 bases from V and 3 bases from J, with 12 bases between. Germline-derived CDR1 and CDR2 are MNHEY and SMNVEV (reference sequence). The CDR3 totals 15 residues. CDR3 nucleotides: TGTGCCAGCAGTTCCCTCGGGTCTGCTAATGAAAAACTGTTTTTT. Translation gives CASSSLGSANEKLFF.

V and J are TRBV27 and TRBJ1-6; 12 nucleotides line up with TRBD1. Germline CDR1 MNHEY, CDR2 SMNVEV (reference sequence). This CDR3 has 17 residues. The trim removed 7 bases at V and 9 bases at J, leaving 13 bases unmatched. The CDR3 loop is CASTPQRGQGASSPLHF. The DNA for the CDR3 is TGTGCCAGCACCCCCCAAAGGGGACAGGGGGCTAGTTCACCCCTCCACTTT.

The chain couples TRBV14 to TRBJ1-1, with D possibly matching TRBD1 (5 bases). The germline CDR1 and CDR2 sequences are SGHDN and FVKESK. V lost 4 bases to trimming and J lost 5 bases, with 17 bases between them. The CDR3 is 15 amino acids. The CDR3 nucleotides read TGTGCCAGCAGCCTACGTGACGGGGGAAGAACTGAAGCTTTCTTT. Translated: CASSLRDGGRTEAFF.